The 12 T cell receptor beta chains reported below all come from one sample, sequenced in a study of blood T cell repertoires in COVID-19. Sequenced by immunoSEQ multiplex PCR; TCRdb stores in-frame clones only, minus some. The table records over 40,000 clones, 85% to 90% of them present only once. The sequenced material came from peripheral blood. These TCRs come from a human donor in a cohort sampled during active COVID-19.

This chain joins TRBV2 and TRBJ2-7; 7 bases align to TRBD1. Losses at the gene ends were 4 bases for V and 0 bases for J; bases not matched to a gene: 6. The CDR3 consists of 15 residues. Germline V gives CDR1 SNHLY, CDR2 FYNNEI. The CDR3 reads CASSGQGVSSYEQYF. DNA for the CDR3: TGTGCCAGCAGTGGACAGGGTGTGAGCTCCTACGAGCAGTACTTC.

The chain has TRBV11-2 and TRBJ1-2; possibly TRBD1 for D (6 bases). The CDR3 sequence is 13 residues long. V was trimmed by 2 bases and J by 7 bases, leaving 11 bases between them. Germline CDR1 reads SGHAT; CDR2 reads FQNNGV. CDR3 coding DNA: TGTGCCAGCAGCTTACGACAGGACTCTGGCTACACCTTC. This sequence encodes CASSLRQDSGYTF.

This chain connects TRBV4-1 to TRBJ2-2; D may be TRBD1 (6 bases). Trimming cost V 1 base and J 0 bases, with 15 bases left between them. The CDR3 has 18 amino acids. Per the germline V gene, CDR1 is MGHRA and CDR2 is YSYEKL. CDR3 coding DNA: TGCGCCAGCAGCCAAGGGATCTCCGGGACACCGAACACCGGGGAGCTGTTTTTT. Its protein is CASSQGISGTPNTGELFF.

The genes are TRBV7-9 and TRBJ1-2, with D possibly being TRBD1 (6 bases). Germline V lookup: CDR1 SEHNR, CDR2 FQNEAQ (reference sequence). The CDR3 length is 13 residues. V was trimmed by 6 bases and J by 4 bases, leaving 12 bases between them. CDR3 region: CASRSAGVYGYTF. The CDR3 region has the DNA TGTGCCAGCAGATCGGCAGGGGTCTATGGCTACACCTTC.

The chain combines TRBV29-1 with TRBJ2-5, with D possibly matching TRBD2 (6 bases). V gave up 5 bases and J gave up 7 bases, with 17 bases separating them. Germline values: CDR1 SQVTM, CDR2 ANQGSEA. The CDR3 is made up of 13 amino acids. CDR3 region: CSVRLADPGTQYF. CDR3 DNA sequence: TGCAGCGTTCGGTTAGCGGACCCGGGGACCCAGTACTTC.

The rearrangement uses TRBV19 and TRBJ1-3; D may be TRBD1 (5 bases). Germline CDR1 reads LNHDA; CDR2 reads SQIVND (reference sequence). V was trimmed by 8 bases and J by 6 bases, leaving 14 bases between them. This CDR3 spans 13 amino acids. The CDR3 nucleotides are TGTGCCAGTGGGTATAGGGGTGAAAACACCATATATTTT. This codes for CASGYRGENTIYF. The whole variable domain, filled in from reference TRBV19 and TRBJ1-3, reads DGGITQSPKYLFRKEGQNVTLSCEQNLNHDAMYWYRQDPGQGLRLIYYSQIVNDFQKGDIAEGYSVSREKKESFPLTVTSAQKNPTAFYLCASGYRGENTIYFGEGSWLTVV.

V is TRBV5-4 and J is TRBJ2-5; 8 bases map to TRBD2. The CDR3 contains 15 residues. The junction had 9 bases not matched to a gene; V was cut back by 6 bases and J by 2 bases. The germline V gene has CDR1 SGHNT and CDR2 YYREEE (reference sequence). CDR3 sequence reads: CASKKPGGGQETQYF. CDR3 in DNA: TGTGCCAGCAAAAAGCCGGGCGGGGGGCAAGAGACCCAGTACTTC.

In DNA form, the CDR3 reads TGCGCCAGCAGTGCTCCGGGACAAGGCGATGAGCAGTTCTTC. It codes for CASSAPGQGDEQFF. The chain is built from TRBV5-1 and TRBJ2-1, with D maybe TRBD1 (6 bases). V was shortened by 5 bases and J by 8 bases, with 17 bases between the two germline ends. CDR1 is SGHRS and CDR2 is YFSETQ in the germline V gene. The length of the CDR3 is 14 residues.

Turning to this clone: Other DNA sequences within the sample encode an identical CDR3. This chain joins TRBV19 and TRBJ2-3; TRBD2 aligns across 12 bases. Germline CDR1 is LNHDA and CDR2 is SQIVND (reference sequence). CDR3 length equals 14 residues. V lost 6 bases to trimming and J lost 4 bases; unmatched junction nucleotides: 2. The CDR3 is CASRTSGSADTQYF. The CDR3 coding sequence is TGTGCCAGTAGGACTAGCGGGAGCGCAGATACGCAGTATTTT.

The V call is TRBV5-5, the J call TRBJ2-1, with 12 bases fitting TRBD2. In germline, CDR1 is SGHKS, CDR2 YYEKEE (reference sequence). The CDR3 spans 16 residues. Unmatched junction bases numbered 5, after V lost 0 bases and J lost 7 bases. CDR3 sequence reads: CASSLDSSGRGNEQFF. CDR3 DNA sequence: TGTGCCAGCAGCTTGGACTCTAGCGGGAGGGGTAATGAGCAGTTCTTC.

The chain has TRBV15 and TRBJ1-5, with D uncertain. Germline CDR1 is LNHNV and CDR2 is YYDKDF (reference sequence). The CDR3 runs to 14 residues. Trimming stripped 4 bases from V and 1 base from J, with 8 bases between. CDR3 residues: CATSTGRSNQPQHF. The CDR3 DNA is TGTGCCACCAGCACGGGGAGAAGCAATCAGCCCCAGCATTTT.

The chain links TRBV7-7 to TRBJ2-3, with 7 positions matching TRBD2. Trimming removed 1 base from V and 0 bases from J; junction bases left unmatched: 4. Germline V lookup: CDR1 SSHAT, CDR2 FNYEAQ (reference sequence). This CDR3 is 16 amino acids long. CDR3 in amino acids: CASSLGLAGSTDTQYF. The CDR3 DNA reads as TGTGCCAGCAGCTTAGGGTTAGCGGGCAGCACAGATACGCAGTATTTT.